The 29 T cell receptor beta chains in this list originate from one sample, sequenced in a study of identical twins. One entry per CDR3 protein, called by TCRdb with MiXCR from the 5' RACE reads. The sample lists hundreds of thousands of distinct CDR3 sequences; roughly 18% were seen once. These data are also associated with another study on T cells expressing NK-cell markers.

Sequenced material: PBMCs. The receptors derive from a woman aged 18 to 35 in good health.

This chain links TRBV5-5 with TRBJ2-7, with 11 bases matching TRBD2. In germline, CDR1 is SGHKS, CDR2 YYEKEE (reference sequence). Trimming took 0 bases from V and 1 from J; bases not matched to a gene: 6. The CDR3 extends over 17 amino acids. The CDR3 spells CASSLALAGDGSYEQYF. The CDR3 DNA reads TGTGCCAGCAGCTTGGCACTAGCGGGAGATGGATCCTACGAGCAGTACTTC.

In this sample, this clonotype turned up a few times. CDR3 in amino acids: CSARLAGKETQYF. For the CDR3, the DNA is TGCAGTGCTAGACTAGCGGGTAAAGAGACCCAGTACTTC. This chain joins TRBV20-1 and TRBJ2-5, with TRBD2 matching over 8 bases. With 2 bases clipped from V and 3 bases from J, the junction kept 2 bases outside the gene matches. The length of the CDR3 is 13 residues. The germline V gene has CDR1 DFQATT and CDR2 SNEGSKA (reference sequence).

The genes are TRBV20-1 and TRBJ2-4; D unclear. V dropped 3 bases and J dropped 0 bases, with 6 bases sitting between them. Germline loops: CDR1 DFQATT, CDR2 SNEGSKA (reference sequence). The CDR3 runs to 13 residues. The CDR3 here is CSASTVAKNIQYF. Written as DNA, the CDR3 is TGCAGTGCTAGTACAGTAGCCAAAAACATTCAGTACTTC.

This clonotype has only a few counts. The chain recombines TRBV12-3 or TRBV12-4 with TRBJ2-5; 7 bases line up with TRBD2. J was trimmed by 3 bases and V by 3 bases; bases with no gene match: 4. The CDR3 runs to 14 residues. DNA for the CDR3: TGTGCCAGCAGTTTTATCGGACTAGAAGAGACCCAGTACTTC. It yields the protein CASSFIGLEETQYF.

This rearrangement joins TRBV7-3 to TRBJ2-5; D is unclear. Trimming took 0 bases from V and 5 from J, leaving 13 bases between them. Germline V gene data show CDR1 as SGHTA and CDR2 as FQGTGA. The CDR3 is made up of 15 amino acids. As DNA, the CDR3 is TGTGCCAGCAGCTTAACATACAGCCTGCGGGAGACCCAGTACTTC. It codes for CASSLTYSLRETQYF.

This clonotype came up a few times. CDR3 in amino acids: CASSWTSDTQYF. The DNA for the CDR3 is TGCGCCAGCAGCTGGACGTCAGATACGCAGTATTTT. The chain couples TRBV5-1 to TRBJ2-3; no clear D. The length of the CDR3 is 12 residues. Deletions cut 3 bases from V and 4 bases from J, with 6 bases between. The V gene's germline CDR1 is SGHRS and CDR2 YFSETQ.

This chain links TRBV20-1 with TRBJ2-5; D perhaps matches TRBD1 (6 bases). V lost 5 bases and J 3 bases, leaving 10 bases between the germline ends. CDR3 size: 12 residues. Looked up from germline, CDR1 is DFQATT and CDR2 is SNEGSKA (reference sequence). The CDR3 loop reads CSAVQGKETQYF. In nucleotides, the CDR3 is TGCAGTGCTGTCCAGGGGAAAGAGACCCAGTACTTC.

This chain links TRBV5-1 with TRBJ2-7, with TRBD1 identical over 8 bases. Germline CDR1 SGHRS, CDR2 YFSETQ. This CDR3 has 14 amino acids. Trimming at V came to 4 bases and at J to 5 bases, leaving 8 bases not matched to a gene. In nucleotides, the CDR3 is TGCGCCAGCAGCGTCGGACAGGGTCACGACGAGCAGTACTTC. Its translation is CASSVGQGHDEQYF. Full variable domain (rest looked up from reference TRBV5-1 and TRBJ2-7): KAGVTQTPRYLIKTRGQQVTLSCSPISGHRSVSWYQQTPGQGLQFLFEYFSETQRNKGNFPGRFSGRQFSNSRSEMNVSTLELGDSALYLCASSVGQGHDEQYFGPGTRLTVT.

The gene calls are TRBV6-5 and TRBJ2-3; 9 nucleotides align to TRBD2. Per germline, CDR1 MNHEY and CDR2 SVGAGI. The CDR3 length is 18 residues. V was pared by 0 bases and J by 6 bases, with 13 bases of the junction left unmatched. The CDR3 bases are TGTGCCAGCAGTTACTCGATGTTCCGCGCGGGGGGGATGGATACGCAGTATTTT. Its translation is CASSYSMFRAGGMDTQYF.

This clonotype was seen more than once but under ten times. This chain links TRBV6-2 or TRBV6-3 with TRBJ1-2; D unresolved. From germline, CDR1 is MNHEY and CDR2 SVGEGT. The CDR3 is made up of 12 amino acids. V was clipped by 4 bases and J by 8 bases, with 11 bases between them. DNA for the CDR3: TGTGCCAGCAGTTCCATCCCTACAGGCTACACCTTC. Translating it yields CASSSIPTGYTF.

This clonotype was seen at least ten times. This sequence joins TRBV20-1 and TRBJ2-7; D perhaps matches TRBD1 (5 bases). The CDR3 is 13 residues long. V was cut by 3 bases and J by 2 bases, with 11 bases left in between. CDR1 and CDR2 from the germline V gene are DFQATT and SNEGSKA (reference sequence). CDR3 DNA sequence: TGCAGTGCTAGCTCCAGGGCGGCCTACGAGCAGTACTTC. Its translation is CSASSRAAYEQYF.

J is TRBJ2-1 and V is TRBV10-3; D possibly uses TRBD1 or TRBD2 (5 bases each). Per germline, CDR1 ENHRY and CDR2 SYGVKD. This CDR3 spans 16 amino acids. Trimming took off 5 bases at V and 4 bases at J, with 18 bases between the two ends. The CDR3 coding sequence is TGTGCCATCAGTTCTATAGGGACCCAACTTTACAATGAGCAGTTCTTC. Translating it yields CAISSIGTQLYNEQFF.

This clonotype was recorded a few times. The V gene is TRBV3-1, the J gene TRBJ2-7; D is unclear. Trimming stripped 9 bases from V and 6 bases from J, with 15 bases between. CDR1 is LGHDT and CDR2 is YNNKEL in the germline V gene (reference sequence). The CDR3 covers 12 residues. The CDR3 here is CASVDGFGEQYF. As DNA, the CDR3 is TGTGCCAGTGTCGACGGGTTTGGCGAGCAGTACTTC.

The rearrangement joins TRBV6-6 to TRBJ1-2, with D tentatively TRBD1 (5 bases). The ends were cut back, 5 bases at V and 3 bases at J, with 13 bases in the middle. Germline V gene data show CDR1 as MNHNY and CDR2 as SVGAGI (reference sequence). This CDR3 is 14 amino acids long. CDR3 sequence reads: CASSNRDGYYGYTF. The CDR3 DNA reads TGTGCCAGCAGTAACCGGGACGGCTACTATGGCTACACCTTC.

Many counts were recorded for this clonotype. This chain joins TRBV5-5 and TRBJ2-1, with unresolved D. The V end lost 1 base, the J end lost 5 bases, and 7 bases lay between the germline ends. Germline CDR1 reads SGHKS; CDR2 reads YYEKEE (reference sequence). The CDR3 is 13 amino acids. The CDR3 DNA reads as TGTGCCAGCAGCTTGCTCGCTGACAATGAGCAGTTCTTC. This sequence encodes CASSLLADNEQFF.

This rearrangement joins TRBV20-1 to TRBJ2-4; D might be TRBD2 (5 bases). The ends were cut back, 6 bases at V and 3 bases at J, with 9 bases in the middle. The V gene's germline CDR1 is DFQATT and CDR2 SNEGSKA (reference sequence). This CDR3 has 12 residues. The CDR3 nucleotides are TGCAGTGCCGGAGGCCGCAAAAACATTCAGTACTTC. This translates into CSAGGRKNIQYF.

This clonotype was observed a few times. This chain connects TRBV12-3 or TRBV12-4 to TRBJ2-1; D remains unclear. Trimming left V 5 bases short and J 5 bases short, with 16 bases between. The CDR3 has 15 residues. The DNA of the CDR3 is TGTGCCAGCAGTCCCTCACTTAGAAGCCACAATGAGCAGTTCTTC. This codes for CASSPSLRSHNEQFF.

This clonotype was detected ten times or more. V gene TRBV12-3 or TRBV12-4 combines with J gene TRBJ1-3; no definite D call. This CDR3 is built from 11 residues. V was trimmed by 2 bases and J by 8 bases, leaving 4 bases between them. CDR3 sequence reads: CASSLSDTIYF. The DNA of the CDR3 is TGTGCCAGCAGTTTAAGCGACACCATATATTTT.

This chain uses TRBV4-2 with TRBJ1-1, with 9 bases fitting TRBD1. This CDR3 has 15 amino acids. Trimming took 0 bases from V and 10 from J; bases not matched to a gene: 9. CDR1 and CDR2 from the germline V gene are LGHNA and YNFKEQ. CDR3 protein: CASSQEFGQGIRAFF. DNA for the CDR3: TGTGCCAGCAGCCAAGAATTCGGACAGGGGATTAGAGCTTTCTTT.

This chain uses TRBV6-2 or TRBV6-3 with TRBJ2-6; D is ambiguous. V gave up 8 bases and J gave up 4 bases, with 15 bases separating them. The CDR3 loop spans 15 amino acids. Germline CDR1 and CDR2: MNHEY and SVGEGT. CDR3 residues: CASATASRGANVLTF. CDR3 DNA: TGTGCCAGCGCAACGGCTTCGAGGGGGGCCAACGTCCTGACTTTC.

The rearrangement links TRBV3-1 to TRBJ2-1; D is ambiguous. Trimming pared 3 bases from V and 5 bases from J, leaving 14 bases between. This CDR3 has 15 residues. Germline V lookup: CDR1 LGHDT, CDR2 YNNKEL (reference sequence). The CDR3 sequence: CASSHDGLGNNEQFF. The DNA for the CDR3 is TGTGCCAGCAGCCATGATGGTCTGGGGAACAATGAGCAGTTCTTC.

This clonotype occurred a few times. V and J are TRBV4-2 and TRBJ2-7, with 13 bases lining up with TRBD2. The CDR3 is made up of 14 amino acids. Per the germline V gene, CDR1 is LGHNA and CDR2 is YNFKEQ. V lost 4 bases to trimming and J lost 5 bases; unmatched junction nucleotides: 2. CDR3 nucleotide sequence: TGTGCCAGCAGCCCCGGGACTAGCGGGAACGAGCAGTACTTC. Translated: CASSPGTSGNEQYF.

This clonotype was counted between two and nine times. The V gene is TRBV9, the J gene TRBJ2-1; D gene uncertain. V was clipped by 0 bases and J by 4 bases, with 11 bases between them. This CDR3 region has 15 residues. Germline values: CDR1 SGDLS, CDR2 YYNGEE. CDR3 bases: TGTGCCAGCAGCGTAGAGAGTTCCAGTTACAATGAGCAGTTCTTC. This codes for CASSVESSSYNEQFF.

V is TRBV10-3 and J is TRBJ2-3, with TRBD1 matching over 12 bases. Germline trimming cut 2 bases from V and 5 bases from J; bases unmatched to any gene: 5. CDR1 ENHRY and CDR2 SYGVKD come from the germline V gene. The CDR3 runs to 16 residues. This chain's CDR3 is CAISEPGQGARDTQYF. The CDR3 DNA is TGTGCCATCAGTGAGCCGGGACAGGGGGCAAGAGATACGCAGTATTTT.

The chain links TRBV12-3 or TRBV12-4 to TRBJ1-2, with D hard to call. The V end lost 3 bases, the J end lost 3 bases, and 8 bases lay between the germline ends. The CDR3 totals 13 residues. This chain's CDR3 is CASSLSLDYGYTF. CDR3 DNA sequence: TGTGCCAGCAGTTTGTCACTGGACTATGGCTACACCTTC.

V and J are TRBV11-2 and TRBJ2-7; TRBD2 matches at 11 bases. Germline V lookup: CDR1 SGHAT, CDR2 FQNNGV. V lost 1 base, J lost 6 bases, and 2 bases stayed unmatched. This CDR3 comprises 14 residues. The CDR3, as DNA: TGTGCCAGCAGCTTAGGTACTAGCGGGAGCGAGCAGTACTTC. It specifies CASSLGTSGSEQYF.

This clonotype has just a few counts. The chain has TRBV6-5 and TRBJ2-2; D perhaps matches TRBD2 (6 bases). V was trimmed by 0 bases and J by 0 bases, leaving 8 bases between them. The CDR3 extends over 16 amino acids. The germline CDR1 and CDR2 sequences are MNHEY and SVGAGI. CDR3 loop: CASSYSSGANTGELFF. CDR3 nucleotides: TGTGCCAGCAGTTACTCATCGGGAGCGAACACCGGGGAGCTGTTTTTT.

This clonotype was found a few times. The rearrangement links TRBV7-2 to TRBJ2-7; 8 positions agree with TRBD2. Germline V gene lookup returns CDR1 SGHTA and CDR2 FQGNSA. V gave up 1 base and J gave up 4 bases; unmatched junction bases: 6. CDR3 length: 15 residues. The CDR3 spells CASSLVGLGGYEQYF. The CDR3, as DNA: TGTGCCAGCAGCTTAGTGGGACTAGGGGGATACGAGCAGTACTTC.

V usage is TRBV20-1 and J usage is TRBJ2-5; D remains ambiguous. V dropped 6 bases and J dropped 7 bases, with 18 bases sitting between them. The length of the CDR3 is 13 residues. Germline values: CDR1 DFQATT, CDR2 SNEGSKA (reference sequence). The DNA for the CDR3 is TGCAGTGCCCCGAATATAGGTGTGGGGACCCAGTACTTC. Protein sequence: CSAPNIGVGTQYF.